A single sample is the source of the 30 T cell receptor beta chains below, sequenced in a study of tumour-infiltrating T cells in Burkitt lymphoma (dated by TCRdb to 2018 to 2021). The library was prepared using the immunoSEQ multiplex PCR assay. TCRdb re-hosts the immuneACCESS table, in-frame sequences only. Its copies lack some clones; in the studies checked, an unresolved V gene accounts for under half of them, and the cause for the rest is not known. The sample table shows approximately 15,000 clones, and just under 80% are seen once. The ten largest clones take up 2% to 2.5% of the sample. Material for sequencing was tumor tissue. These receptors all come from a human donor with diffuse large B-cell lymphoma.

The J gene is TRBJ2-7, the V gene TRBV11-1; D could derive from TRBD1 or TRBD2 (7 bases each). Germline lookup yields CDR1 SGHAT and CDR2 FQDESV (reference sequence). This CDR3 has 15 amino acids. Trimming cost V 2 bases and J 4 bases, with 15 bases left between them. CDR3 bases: TGTGCCAGCAGCTTAATCAACCAGGGGGGGTACGAGCAGTACTTC. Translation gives CASSLINQGGYEQYF. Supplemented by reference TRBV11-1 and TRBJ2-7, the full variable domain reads EAEVAQSPRYKITEKSQAVAFWCDPISGHATLYWYRQILGQGPELLVQFQDESVVDDSQLPKDRFSAERLKGVDSTLKIQPAELGDSAMYLCASSLINQGGYEQYFGPGTRLTVT.

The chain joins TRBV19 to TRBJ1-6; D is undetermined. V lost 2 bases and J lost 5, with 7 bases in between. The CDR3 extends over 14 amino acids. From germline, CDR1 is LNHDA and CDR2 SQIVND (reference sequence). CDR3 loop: CASSIIPDNSPLHF. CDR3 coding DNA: TGTGCCAGTAGTATAATTCCGGATAATTCACCCCTCCACTTT.

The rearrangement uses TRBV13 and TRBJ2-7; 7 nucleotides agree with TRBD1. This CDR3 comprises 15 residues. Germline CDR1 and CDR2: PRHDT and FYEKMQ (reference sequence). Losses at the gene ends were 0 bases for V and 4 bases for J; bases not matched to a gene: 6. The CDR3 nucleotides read TGTGCCAGCAGCTTAGGCCAACTACAGGGGTACGAGCAGTACTTC. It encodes CASSLGQLQGYEQYF. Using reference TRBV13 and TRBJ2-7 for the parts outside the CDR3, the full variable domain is AAGVIQSPRHLIKEKRETATLKCYPIPRHDTVYWYQQGPGQDPQFLISFYEKMQSDKGSIPDRFSAQQFSDYHSELNMSSLELGDSALYFCASSLGQLQGYEQYFGPGTRLTVT.

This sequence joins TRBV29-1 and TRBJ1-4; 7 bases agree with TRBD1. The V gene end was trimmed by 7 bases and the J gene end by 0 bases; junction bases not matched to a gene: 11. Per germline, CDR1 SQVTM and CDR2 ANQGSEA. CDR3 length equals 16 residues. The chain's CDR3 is CSARTGSTATNEKLFF. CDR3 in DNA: TGCAGCGCGCGGACAGGCTCTACGGCAACTAATGAAAAACTGTTTTTT.

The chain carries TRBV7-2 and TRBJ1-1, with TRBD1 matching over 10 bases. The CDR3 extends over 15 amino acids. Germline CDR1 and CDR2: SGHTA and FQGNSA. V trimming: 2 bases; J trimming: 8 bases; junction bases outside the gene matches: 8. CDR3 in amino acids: CASSLPGQGMIEAFF. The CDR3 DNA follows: TGTGCCAGCAGCTTACCGGGACAGGGGATGATAGAAGCTTTCTTT.

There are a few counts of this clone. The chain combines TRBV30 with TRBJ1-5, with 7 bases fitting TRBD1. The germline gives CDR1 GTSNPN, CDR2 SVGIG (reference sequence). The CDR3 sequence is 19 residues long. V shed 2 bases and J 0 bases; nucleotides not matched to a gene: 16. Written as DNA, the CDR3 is TGTGCCTGGAGTCCCCCAAACGCGGGACAGTCTTTTAGCAATCAGCCCCAGCATTTT. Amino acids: CAWSPPNAGQSFSNQPQHF.

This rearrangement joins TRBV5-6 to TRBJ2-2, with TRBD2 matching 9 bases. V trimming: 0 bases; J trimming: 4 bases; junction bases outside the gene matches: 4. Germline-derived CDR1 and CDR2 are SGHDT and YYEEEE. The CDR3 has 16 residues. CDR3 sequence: CASSLGVAGVTGELFF. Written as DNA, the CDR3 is TGTGCCAGCAGCTTGGGAGTAGCGGGAGTCACCGGGGAGCTGTTTTTT.

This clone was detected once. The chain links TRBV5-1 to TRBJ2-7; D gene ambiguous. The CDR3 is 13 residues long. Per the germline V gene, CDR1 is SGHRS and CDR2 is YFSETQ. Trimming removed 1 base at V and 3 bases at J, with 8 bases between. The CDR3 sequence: CASSLRPGYEQYF. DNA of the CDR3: TGCGCCAGCAGCTTGAGGCCAGGCTACGAGCAGTACTTC.

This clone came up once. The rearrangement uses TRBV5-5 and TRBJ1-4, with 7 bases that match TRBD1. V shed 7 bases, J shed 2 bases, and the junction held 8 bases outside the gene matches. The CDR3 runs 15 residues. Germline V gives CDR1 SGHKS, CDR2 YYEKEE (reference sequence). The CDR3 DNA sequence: TGTGCCAGCTCTCGAGGGGACAGCACTAATGAAAAACTGTTTTTT. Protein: CASSRGDSTNEKLFF.

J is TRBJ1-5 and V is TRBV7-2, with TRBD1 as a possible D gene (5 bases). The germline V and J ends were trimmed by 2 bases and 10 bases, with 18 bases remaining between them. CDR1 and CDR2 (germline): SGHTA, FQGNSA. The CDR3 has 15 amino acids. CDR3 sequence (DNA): TGTGCCAGCAGCTTAAGCGGGGCCCCGGAAGGCCCCCAGCATTTT. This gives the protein CASSLSGAPEGPQHF.

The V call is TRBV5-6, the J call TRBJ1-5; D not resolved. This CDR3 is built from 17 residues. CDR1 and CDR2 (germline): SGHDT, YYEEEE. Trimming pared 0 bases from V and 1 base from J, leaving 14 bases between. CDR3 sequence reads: CASSLGWADLSNQPQHF. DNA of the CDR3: TGTGCCAGCAGCTTGGGATGGGCGGATTTAAGCAATCAGCCCCAGCATTTT.

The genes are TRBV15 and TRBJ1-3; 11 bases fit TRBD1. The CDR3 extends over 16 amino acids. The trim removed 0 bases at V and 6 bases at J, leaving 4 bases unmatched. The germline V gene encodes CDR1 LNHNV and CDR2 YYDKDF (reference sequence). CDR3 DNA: TGTGCCACCAGCAGAGATCGAGGACAGGGGGCAAACACCATATATTTT. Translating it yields CATSRDRGQGANTIYF. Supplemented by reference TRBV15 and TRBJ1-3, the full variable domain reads DAMVIQNPRYQVTQFGKPVTLSCSQTLNHNVMYWYQQKSSQAPKLLFHYYDKDFNNEADTPDNFQSRRPNTSFCFLDIRSPGLGDTAMYLCATSRDRGQGANTIYFGEGSWLTVV.

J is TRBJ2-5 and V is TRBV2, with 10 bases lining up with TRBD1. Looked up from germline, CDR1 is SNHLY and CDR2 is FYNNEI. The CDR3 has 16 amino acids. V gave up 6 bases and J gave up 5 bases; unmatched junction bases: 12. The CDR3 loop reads CASRPSETGGVETQYF. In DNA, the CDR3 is TGTGCCAGCAGGCCTTCCGAGACAGGGGGCGTGGAGACCCAGTACTTC.

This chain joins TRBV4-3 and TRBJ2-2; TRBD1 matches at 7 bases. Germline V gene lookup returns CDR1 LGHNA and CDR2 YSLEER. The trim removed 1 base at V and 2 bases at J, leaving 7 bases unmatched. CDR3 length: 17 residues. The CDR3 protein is CASSQVRGQPNTGELFF. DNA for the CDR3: TGCGCCAGCAGCCAAGTGAGGGGACAGCCAAACACCGGGGAGCTGTTTTTT.

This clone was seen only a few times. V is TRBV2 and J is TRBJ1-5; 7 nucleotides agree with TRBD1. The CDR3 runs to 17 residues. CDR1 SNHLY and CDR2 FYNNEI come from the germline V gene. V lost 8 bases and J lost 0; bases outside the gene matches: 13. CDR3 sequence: CASGDRAWTYSNQPQHF. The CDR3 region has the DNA TGTGCCAGCGGAGACAGGGCCTGGACATATAGCAATCAGCCCCAGCATTTT.

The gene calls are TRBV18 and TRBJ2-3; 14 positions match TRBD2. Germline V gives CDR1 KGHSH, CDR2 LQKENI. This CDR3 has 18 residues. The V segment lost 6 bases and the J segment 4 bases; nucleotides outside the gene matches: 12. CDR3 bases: TGTGCCAGCTCTTCAGGGACTAGCGGGAGCGGGAGCGCAGATACGCAGTATTTT. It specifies CASSSGTSGSGSADTQYF.

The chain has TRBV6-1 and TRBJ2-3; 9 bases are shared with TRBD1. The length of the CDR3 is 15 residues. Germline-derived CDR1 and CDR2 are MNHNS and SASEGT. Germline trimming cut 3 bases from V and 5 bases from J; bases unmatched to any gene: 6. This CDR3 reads CASSDWTGDKDTQYF. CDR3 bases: TGTGCCAGCAGTGATTGGACAGGGGATAAAGATACGCAGTATTTT.

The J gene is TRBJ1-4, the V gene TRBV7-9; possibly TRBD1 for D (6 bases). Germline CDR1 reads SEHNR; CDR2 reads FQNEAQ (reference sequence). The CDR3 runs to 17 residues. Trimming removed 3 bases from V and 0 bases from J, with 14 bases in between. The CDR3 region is CASSFRGGPATNEKLFF. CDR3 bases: TGTGCCAGCAGCTTTCGGGGGGGCCCTGCAACTAATGAAAAACTGTTTTTT. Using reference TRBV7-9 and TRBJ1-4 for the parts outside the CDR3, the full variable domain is DTGVSQNPRHKITKRGQNVTFRCDPISEHNRLYWYRQTLGQGPEFLTYFQNEAQLEKSRLLSDRFSAERPKGSFSTLEIQRTEQGDSAMYLCASSFRGGPATNEKLFFGSGTQLSVL.

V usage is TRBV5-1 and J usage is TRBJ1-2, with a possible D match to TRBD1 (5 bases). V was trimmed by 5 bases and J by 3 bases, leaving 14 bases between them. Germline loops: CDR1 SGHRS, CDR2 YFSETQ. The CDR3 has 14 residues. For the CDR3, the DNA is TGCGCCAGCAGTCTGGGGGGGGGAGACTATGGCTACACCTTC. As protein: CASSLGGGDYGYTF. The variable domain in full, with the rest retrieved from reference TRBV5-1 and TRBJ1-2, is KAGVTQTPRYLIKTRGQQVTLSCSPISGHRSVSWYQQTPGQGLQFLFEYFSETQRNKGNFPGRFSGRQFSNSRSEMNVSTLELGDSALYLCASSLGGGDYGYTFGSGTRLTVV.

The CDR3, as DNA: TGCGCCAGCAGCTCCACACGGTCCGAGCAGTACTTC. It codes for CASSSTRSEQYF. V is TRBV5-1 and J is TRBJ2-7; unclear D gene. Trimming took off 3 bases at V and 6 bases at J, with 10 bases between the two ends. This CDR3 is built from 12 residues. CDR1 is SGHRS, CDR2 YFSETQ, per germline.

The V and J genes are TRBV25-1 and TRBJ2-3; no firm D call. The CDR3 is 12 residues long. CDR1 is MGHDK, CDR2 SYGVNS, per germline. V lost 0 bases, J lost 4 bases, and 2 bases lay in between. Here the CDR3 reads CASSEYPDTQYF. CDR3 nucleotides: TGTGCCAGCAGTGAATATCCAGATACGCAGTATTTT.

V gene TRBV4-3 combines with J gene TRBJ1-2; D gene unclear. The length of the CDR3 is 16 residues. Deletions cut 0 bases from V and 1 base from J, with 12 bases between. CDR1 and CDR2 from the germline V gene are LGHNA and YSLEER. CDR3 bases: TGCGCCAGCAGCCAAGAAGTCAGGTTTAATAACTATGGCTACACCTTC. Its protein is CASSQEVRFNNYGYTF.

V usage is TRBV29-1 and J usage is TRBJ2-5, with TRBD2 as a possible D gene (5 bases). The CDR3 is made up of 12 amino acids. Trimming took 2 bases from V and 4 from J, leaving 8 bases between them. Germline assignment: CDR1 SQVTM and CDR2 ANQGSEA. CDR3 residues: CSVERAGETQYF. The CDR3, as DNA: TGCAGCGTTGAAAGGGCGGGAGAGACCCAGTACTTC.

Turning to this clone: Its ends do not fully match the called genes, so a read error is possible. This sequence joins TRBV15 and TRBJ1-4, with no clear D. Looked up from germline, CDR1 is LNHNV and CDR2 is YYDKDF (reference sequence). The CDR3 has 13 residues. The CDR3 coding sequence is TGTGTCACCAGCAGAGAATATAATGAAAAACTGTTTTTT. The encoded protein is CVTSREYNEKLFF.

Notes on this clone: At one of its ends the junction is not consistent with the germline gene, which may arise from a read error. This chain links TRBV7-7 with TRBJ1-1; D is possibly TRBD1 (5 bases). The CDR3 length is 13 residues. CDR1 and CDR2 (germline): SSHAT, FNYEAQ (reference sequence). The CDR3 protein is CASSQGAGTEAFF. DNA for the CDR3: TGTGCTAGCAGCCAAGGGGCGGGTACTGAAGCTTTCTTT.

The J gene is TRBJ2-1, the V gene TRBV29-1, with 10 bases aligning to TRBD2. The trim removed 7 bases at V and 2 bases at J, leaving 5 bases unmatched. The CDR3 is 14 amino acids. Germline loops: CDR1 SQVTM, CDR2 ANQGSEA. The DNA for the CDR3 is TGCAGCGCCAGCGGGGGGGATACCTACAATGAGCAGTTCTTC. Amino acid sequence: CSASGGDTYNEQFF.

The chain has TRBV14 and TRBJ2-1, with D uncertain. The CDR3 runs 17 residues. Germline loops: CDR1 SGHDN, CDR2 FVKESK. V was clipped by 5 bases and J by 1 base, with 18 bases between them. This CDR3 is CASSGPVGVGSYNEQFF. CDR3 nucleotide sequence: TGTGCCAGCAGCGGCCCAGTTGGGGTAGGATCCTACAATGAGCAGTTCTTC.

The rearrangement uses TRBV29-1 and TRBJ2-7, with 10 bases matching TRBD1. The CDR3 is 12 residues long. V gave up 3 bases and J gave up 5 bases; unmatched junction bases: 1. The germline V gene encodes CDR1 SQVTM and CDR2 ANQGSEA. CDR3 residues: CSVEDRGNEQYF. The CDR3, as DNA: TGCAGCGTTGAGGACAGGGGGAACGAGCAGTACTTC.

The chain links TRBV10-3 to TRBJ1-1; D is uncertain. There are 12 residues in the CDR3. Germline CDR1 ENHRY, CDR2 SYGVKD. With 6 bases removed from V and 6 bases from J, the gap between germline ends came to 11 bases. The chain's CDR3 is CAISDQTAEAFF. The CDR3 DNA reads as TGTGCCATCAGCGATCAGACGGCTGAAGCTTTCTTT.

DNA of the CDR3: TGCGCCAGCAGCCAAGAGCTGGGAACGGGAGGCTACACCTTC. Translation gives CASSQELGTGGYTF. The chain is built from TRBV4-3 and TRBJ1-2; no firm D call. Germline V gene data show CDR1 as LGHNA and CDR2 as YSLEER. The CDR3 runs 14 residues. Deletions cut 0 bases from V and 8 bases from J, with 13 bases between.